This is a list of T cell receptor beta chains from one sample in a study of immune characterization of retroperitoneal liposarcoma. TCRdb re-called the PCR reads through MiXCR, storing one row per CDR3 protein. The sample has 2,000 to 2,500 distinct CDR3 sequences, around 41% seen once. The sample was tumor tissue. Receptors originate from a male donor with retroperitoneal liposarcoma. Each CDR3 is given with its conserved first and last residue. The D gene is left open where the match is weak. Expanded clones are given a class, and other clones once, few, many or no size at all.

d_call | j_call | v_call | clone_size | cdr3_nt | cdr3_aa
. | TRBJ2-1 | TRBV6-1 | . | TGTGCCAGCAATCCCGGCGTCGCCTACGAGCAGTTCTTC | CASNPGVAYEQFF
TRBD1 | TRBJ2-3 | TRBV6-1 | large | TGTGCCAGCAGTCACCCCGAGTCGGGACAGGGGGCAGATACGCAGTATTTT | CASSHPESGQGADTQYF
. | TRBJ2-1 | TRBV7-8 | . | TGTGCCAGCAGCTTAGGGACTAACAATGAGCAGTTCTTC | CASSLGTNNEQFF
TRBD1 | TRBJ2-7 | TRBV7-2 | medium-sized | TGTGCCAGCAGCAGTAGACAGGGCTCCCACGAGCAGTACTTC | CASSSRQGSHEQYF
. | TRBJ2-1 | TRBV12-3/TRBV12-4 | few | TGTGCCAGCAGCTTTGACGGGGAAATTAGCAATGAGCAGTTCTTC | CASSFDGEISNEQFF
. | TRBJ2-7 | TRBV6-1 | . | TGTGCCAGCAAGGGTCGAACCTACAATGAGCAGTACTTC | CASKGRTYNEQYF
TRBD1 | TRBJ2-5 | TRBV6-1 | large | TGTGCCAGCAGTGAAAGGGGGACAGAGCAGTACTTC | CASSERGTEQYF
TRBD2 | TRBJ2-1 | TRBV7-2 | . | TGTGCCAGCAGCTTAGCCGGCGGGAGCTACGAGCAGTTCTTC | CASSLAGGSYEQFF
. | TRBJ2-1 | TRBV6-1 | once | TGTGCCAGCAGTGAAGTTTCTAGGGGCCCCAATGAGCAGTTCTTC | CASSEVSRGPNEQFF
TRBD1 | TRBJ2-1 | TRBV7-6 | . | TGTGCCAGCAGCTTAGCAGAGGGGGCGTACATTCAGTTCTTC | CASSLAEGAYIQFF
. | TRBJ2-3 | TRBV12-5 | . | TGTGCTAGTGGTTTGGTACCGGCAGATACGCAGTATTTT | CASGLVPADTQYF
TRBD1 | TRBJ1-5 | TRBV6-1 | medium-sized | TGTGCCAGCAGGGGGACAGGGCGAGGAAGGACCCAGCATTTT | CASRGTGRGRTQHF
. | TRBJ2-1 | TRBV12-3/TRBV12-4 | . | TGTGCCAGCAGCGAGTTCGAGACTGTCACTAATGAGCAGTTCTTC | CASSEFETVTNEQFF
. | TRBJ2-1 | TRBV12-3/TRBV12-4 | . | TGTGCCAGCAGTCCTCGGAGTTGGGGTCCCTACAATGAGCAGTTCTTC | CASSPRSWGPYNEQFF
TRBD2 | TRBJ2-1 | TRBV7-6 | . | TGTGCCAGCAGCTTAGAGGGCGGGAGCCGGGAGCAGTTCTTC | CASSLEGGSREQFF
. | TRBJ2-2 | TRBV6-1 | few | TGTGCCAGCAGTGAAAGTGGGGGCGAGCCCGGGGAGCTGTTTTTT | CASSESGGEPGELFF
TRBD2 | TRBJ2-5 | TRBV6-1 | few | TGTGCCAGCAGTGAAGGAGAGCGGGAGATCGAGACCCAGTACTTC | CASSEGEREIETQYF
. | TRBJ2-1 | TRBV6-1 | large | TGTGCCAGCAGGGTGGACAGATCTGTTTCAAATGAGCAGTTCTTC | CASRVDRSVSNEQFF
. | TRBJ1-2 | TRBV11-3 | . | TGTGCCAGCAGCACGCAGCCATATGGCTACACCTTC | CASSTQPYGYTF
TRBD1 | TRBJ2-7 | TRBV12-3/TRBV12-4 | large | TGTGCCAGCAGCGTCCGCCCCCGGGACAGGGGCTCCCTGTCCAGCGCCTACGAGCAGTACTTC | CASSVRPRDRGSLSSAYEQYF
. | TRBJ2-4 | TRBV6-1 | medium-sized | TGTGCCAGCAGTCAGAAGTTAGCCAAAAACATTCAGTACTTC | CASSQKLAKNIQYF
TRBD2 | TRBJ2-1 | TRBV27 | . | TGTGCCAGCAAAACTAGCGGGAGCCGGTACAATGAGCAGTTCTTC | CASKTSGSRYNEQFF
. | TRBJ2-1 | TRBV6-1 | few | TGTGCCAGCAGTGAAGCGCCAGGTCCCCCCAAAGAGCAGTTCTTC | CASSEAPGPPKEQFF
TRBD2 | TRBJ2-5 | TRBV7-2 | once | TGTGCCAGCAGCTTAAGCGTGGAAACGGGGGGGGTCCAGTACTTC | CASSLSVETGGVQYF
. | TRBJ2-3 | TRBV7-2 | . | TGTGCCAGCAGCCTCAGACAAACAGATACGCAGTATTTT | CASSLRQTDTQYF
TRBD1 | TRBJ2-1 | TRBV12-3/TRBV12-4 | few | TGTGCCAGCAGACCCGGGACAGGGGGGTACAATGAGCAGTTCTTC | CASRPGTGGYNEQFF
. | TRBJ2-7 | TRBV6-9 | medium-sized | TGTGCCAGCAGTTACGCCGACTTCCGGTGGAACGAGCAGTACTTC | CASSYADFRWNEQYF
TRBD1 | TRBJ2-5 | TRBV6-5 | . | TGTGCCAGCAGTGACCCGAGGGACAGGGGGGAAGAGACCCAGTACTTC | CASSDPRDRGEETQYF
. | TRBJ2-1 | TRBV7-2 | large | TGTGCCAGCAGCGGACGGAAGGGGGAGACCCAGTTCTTC | CASSGRKGETQFF
. | TRBJ2-7 | TRBV20-1 | . | TGCAGTGCTAAGGTGGGGGGAGACGAGCAGTACTTC | CSAKVGGDEQYF
. | TRBJ2-1 | TRBV27 | . | TGTGCCAGCCTCCCCCCGTCTGGGGCTCTCAACAATGAGCAGTTCTTC | CASLPPSGALNNEQFF
TRBD2 | TRBJ2-3 | TRBV6-5 | . | TGTGCCAGCAGTTACTCGACCGGGACTAGTACGCAGTATTTT | CASSYSTGTSTQYF
TRBD1 | TRBJ2-7 | TRBV12-3/TRBV12-4 | . | TGTGCCAGCAGTTTTGGACAGGGGATCGGAAATGAGCAGTACTTC | CASSFGQGIGNEQYF
TRBD2 | TRBJ2-1 | TRBV12-3/TRBV12-4 | few | TGTGCCATAGGCGGGGGACCCTACAATGAGCAGTTCTTC | CAIGGGPYNEQFF
TRBD2 | TRBJ2-5 | TRBV6-1 | . | TGTGCCAGCAGTGACCTAGCGGGGGGGCAGGAGACCCAGTACTTC | CASSDLAGGQETQYF
TRBD2 | TRBJ2-5 | TRBV7-2 | . | TGTGCCAGCAGCTTAGGGTCAGCGGGAGGGCAAGAGACCCAGTACTTC | CASSLGSAGGQETQYF
. | TRBJ2-3 | TRBV10-1 | . | TGCGCCAGCAGGTCCGGGACTGGGATCACAGATACGCAGTATTTT | CASRSGTGITDTQYF
TRBD2 | TRBJ2-7 | TRBV12-3/TRBV12-4 | . | TGTGCCAGCAGCCGCAGGCGGGGTAGCGGGAGATACGAGCAGTACTTC | CASSRRRGSGRYEQYF
. | TRBJ1-4 | TRBV4-1 | . | TGCGCCAGCAGCCAAGATAGGGCAGGGGCCATAACTAATGAAAAACTGTTTTTT | CASSQDRAGAITNEKLFF
. | TRBJ2-7 | TRBV12-3/TRBV12-4 | . | TGTGCCAGCAGTTTCCTGAATGAGCAGTACTTC | CASSFLNEQYF
. | TRBJ2-5 | TRBV12-3/TRBV12-4 | few | TGTGCCAGCACCGCGCGTCCAAGGGGGGAGACCCAGTACTTC | CASTARPRGETQYF
. | TRBJ2-3 | TRBV6-1 | . | TGTGCCAGTGGGGTGGACGATTCAAGCACAGATACGCAGTATTTT | CASGVDDSSTDTQYF
. | TRBJ2-1 | TRBV7-6 | few | TGTGCCAGCAGCTTAGGCAGGGGATTCTCCTACGAGCAGTTCTTC | CASSLGRGFSYEQFF
. | TRBJ2-7 | TRBV6-1 | few | TGTGCCAGCAGTGTAAACCCCACAGTTTTCTACGAGCAGTACTTC | CASSVNPTVFYEQYF
. | TRBJ1-2 | TRBV30 | . | TGTGCCTGGGAAGGGAGTGGTCGTGGCTACACCTTC | CAWEGSGRGYTF
. | TRBJ2-1 | TRBV27 | once | TGTGCCAGCAGTTTAGAGCCAGCTAGCTCCGACAATGAGCAGTTCTTC | CASSLEPASSDNEQFF
TRBD2 | TRBJ2-1 | TRBV6-9 | few | TGTGCCAGCAGTTCTAGCGGGGGCTACAATGAGCAGTTCTTC | CASSSSGGYNEQFF
. | TRBJ2-1 | TRBV7-6 | few | TGTGCCAGCAGCTCACCGACTTTCGACTTTTACAATGAGCAGTTCTTC | CASSSPTFDFYNEQFF
. | TRBJ2-5 | TRBV6-1 | few | TGTGCCAGCAGTGAATTTGGACTGGAAGAGACCCAGTACTTC | CASSEFGLEETQYF
. | TRBJ2-7 | TRBV6-8 | . | TGTGCCAGCAAGACCTTGACCTACAGCGGCGAATACGAGCAGTACTTC | CASKTLTYSGEYEQYF
TRBD1 | TRBJ2-1 | TRBV6-1 | . | TGTGCCAGCAGTCCGGGACAGGGGGTCACCGAGCAGTTCTTC | CASSPGQGVTEQFF
TRBD1 | TRBJ2-7 | TRBV27 | . | TGTGCCAGCAGTTTAGAAGCGGACAGGGGGCGCGGGCACGAGCAGTACTTC | CASSLEADRGRGHEQYF
. | TRBJ2-3 | TRBV6-5 | . | TGTGCCAGCAGTTACTCGGGACTGAGGGGCACAGATACGCAGTATTTT | CASSYSGLRGTDTQYF
. | TRBJ2-4 | TRBV6-1 | few | TGTGCCAGCAGTGAAGCAGTTCAGGGAGGCATTCAGTACTTC | CASSEAVQGGIQYF
TRBD1 | TRBJ2-1 | TRBV6-1 | medium-sized | TGTGCCAGCAGGCACAGGGGCGACTCCTACGAGCAGTTCTTC | CASRHRGDSYEQFF
TRBD2 | TRBJ2-2 | TRBV6-1 | . | TGTGCCAGCAGATTGACTAGCGGGAAGAACACCGGGGAGCTGTTTTTT | CASRLTSGKNTGELFF